The clone carrying this TCR beta chain has only one observation. V lost 2 bases, J lost 4 bases, and 7 bases stayed unmatched. Germline lookup yields CDR1 MGHRA and CDR2 YSYEKL. CDR3 size: 15 residues. The record originates from a study of blood T cell repertoires in COVID-19. Overall study context: COVID-19 samples, acute and convalescent, were from the United States, Italy and Spain. In each case, the material was cDNA or gDNA derived from T cells, B-cell-depleted T cells, or PBMCs.

As originally analysed: Counts of nucleated cells, estimated from reference gene primer amplification, were obtained. Libraries were prepared by immunoSEQ multiplex PCR; TCRdb keeps only in-frame clonotypes and omits some of them. The DNA was the basis for D and trimming; V, J and clone size are from that table. This table has fewer than 90,000 clones, around three quarters appearing once. The chain is built from TRBV4-1 and TRBJ1-1, with 7 nucleotides matching TRBD1. The origin of this receptor is an elderly woman with acute or convalescent COVID-19. The sequenced sample was peripheral blood. CDR3 bases: TGCGCCAGCAGCCAATTTACCGGGACAGCCACTGAAGCTTTCTTT. It yields the protein CASSQFTGTATEAFF.